The clone carrying this T cell receptor beta chain was detected a few times. The entry originates in a study of blood T cell repertoires in COVID-19. There are 15 residues in the CDR3. The germline V gene has CDR1 LNHNV and CDR2 YYDKDF (reference sequence). Trimming took 0 bases from V and 4 from J, leaving 12 bases between them. The protocol was immunoSEQ multiplex PCR, while the TCRdb copy is restricted to in-frame clones and leaves out a portion. The sample shows about 250,000 clones, around 82% of them seen only once. Source material: peripheral blood. The receptor was isolated from a human donor with COVID-19, enrolled during active disease. The donor label of this sample is uncertain. The chain uses TRBV15 and TRBJ1-2; D unclear. The CDR3 spells CATSRDRGDRYGYTF. In DNA form, the CDR3 reads TGTGCCACCAGCAGAGATCGCGGCGACCGCTATGGCTACACCTTC.